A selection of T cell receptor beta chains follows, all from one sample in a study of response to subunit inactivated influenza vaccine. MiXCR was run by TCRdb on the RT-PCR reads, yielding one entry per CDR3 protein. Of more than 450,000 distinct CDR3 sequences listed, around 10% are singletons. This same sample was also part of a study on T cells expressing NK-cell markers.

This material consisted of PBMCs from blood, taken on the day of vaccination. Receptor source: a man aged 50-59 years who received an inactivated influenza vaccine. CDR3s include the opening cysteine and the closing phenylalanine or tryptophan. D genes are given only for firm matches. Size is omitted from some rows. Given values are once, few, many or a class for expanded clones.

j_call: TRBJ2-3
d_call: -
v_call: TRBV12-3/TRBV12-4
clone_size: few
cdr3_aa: CASSGRPSVSTDTQYF
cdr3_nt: TGTGCCAGCAGTGGGCGGCCTAGCGTTAGCACAGATACGCAGTATTTT

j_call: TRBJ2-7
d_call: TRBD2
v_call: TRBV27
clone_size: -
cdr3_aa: CASSLYLAGSYEQYF
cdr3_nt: TGTGCCAGCAGTTTATATCTAGCGGGATCCTACGAGCAGTACTTC

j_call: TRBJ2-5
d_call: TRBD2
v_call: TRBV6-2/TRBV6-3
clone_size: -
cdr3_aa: CASSYFGLAGQETQYF
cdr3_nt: TGTGCCAGCAGTTACTTCGGCCTAGCGGGCCAAGAGACCCAGTACTTC

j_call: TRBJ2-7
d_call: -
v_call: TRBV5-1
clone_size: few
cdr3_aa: CASSLLPNSYEQYF
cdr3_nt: TGCGCCAGCAGCTTGCTGCCCAACTCCTACGAGCAGTACTTC

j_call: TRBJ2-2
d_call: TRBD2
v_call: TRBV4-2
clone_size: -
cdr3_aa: CASSQETSGGTTGELFF
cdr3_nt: TGTGCCAGCAGCCAGGAGACTAGCGGGGGGACGACCGGGGAGCTGTTTTTT

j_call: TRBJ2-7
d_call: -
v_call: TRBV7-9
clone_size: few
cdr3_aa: CASSQGGDRFDEQYF
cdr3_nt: TGTGCCAGCAGCCAGGGGGGGGACAGGTTTGACGAGCAGTACTTC

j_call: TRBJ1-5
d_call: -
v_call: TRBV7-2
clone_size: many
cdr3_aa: CASSLFRGFGNQPQHF
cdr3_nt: TGTGCCAGCAGCTTATTCAGAGGATTTGGCAATCAGCCCCAGCATTTT

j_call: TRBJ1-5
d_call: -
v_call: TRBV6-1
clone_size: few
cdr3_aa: CASSVRQTTLRNQPQHF
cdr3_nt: TGTGCCAGCAGTGTACGACAGACCACCTTAAGGAATCAGCCCCAGCATTTT

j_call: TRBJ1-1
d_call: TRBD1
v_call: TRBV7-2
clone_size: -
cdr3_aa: CASSLQGLTNTEAFF
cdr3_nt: TGTGCCAGCAGCCTACAGGGGCTGACCAACACTGAAGCTTTCTTT

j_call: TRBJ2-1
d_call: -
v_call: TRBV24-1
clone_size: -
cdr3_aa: CATSEFDKGKEQFF
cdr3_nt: TGTGCCACCAGTGAGTTCGACAAGGGAAAGGAGCAGTTCTTC

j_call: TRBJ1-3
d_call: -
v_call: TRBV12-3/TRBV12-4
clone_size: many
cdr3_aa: CALARGSGNTIYF
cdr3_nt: TGTGCCCTGGCCAGGGGCTCTGGAAACACCATATATTTT

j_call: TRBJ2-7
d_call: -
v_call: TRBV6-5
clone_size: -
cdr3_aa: CASSYSSGLYEQYF
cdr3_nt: TGTGCCAGCAGTTACAGTAGCGGCCTCTACGAGCAGTACTTC

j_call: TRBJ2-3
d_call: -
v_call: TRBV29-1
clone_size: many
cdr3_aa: CSVEEGSGDTQYF
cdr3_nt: TGCAGCGTTGAAGAGGGATCAGGAGATACGCAGTATTTT

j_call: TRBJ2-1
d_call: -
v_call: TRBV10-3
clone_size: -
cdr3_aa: CAISGLGEVAAVYNEQFF
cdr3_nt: TGTGCCATCAGTGGTCTGGGAGAGGTAGCGGCCGTTTACAATGAGCAGTTCTTC

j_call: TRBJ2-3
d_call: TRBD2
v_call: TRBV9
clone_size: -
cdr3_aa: CASSVEGAGDSTDTQYF
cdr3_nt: TGTGCCAGCAGCGTAGAAGGAGCGGGAGATAGCACAGATACGCAGTATTTT

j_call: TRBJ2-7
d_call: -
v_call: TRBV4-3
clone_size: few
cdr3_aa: CASSQDHPLSYEQYF
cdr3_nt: TGCGCCAGCAGCCAAGATCACCCGCTCTCCTACGAGCAGTACTTC

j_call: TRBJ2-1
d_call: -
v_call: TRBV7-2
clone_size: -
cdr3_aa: CASSLGGLPANEQFF
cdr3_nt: TGTGCCAGCAGCTTAGGTGGGCTCCCTGCCAATGAGCAGTTCTTC

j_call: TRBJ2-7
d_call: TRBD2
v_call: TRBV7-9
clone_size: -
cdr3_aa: CATVGGRSPAQYF
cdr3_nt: TGTGCCACCGTGGGCGGGAGATCGCCCGCGCAGTACTTC

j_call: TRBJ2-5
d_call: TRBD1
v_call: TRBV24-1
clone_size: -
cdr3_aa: CATSDFSPGQGFGETQYF
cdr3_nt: TGTGCCACCAGTGATTTTTCGCCGGGACAGGGGTTTGGTGAGACCCAGTACTTC

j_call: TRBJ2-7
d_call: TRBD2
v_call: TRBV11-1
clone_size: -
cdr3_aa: CASSTLETVAGLNYEQYF
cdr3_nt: TGTGCCAGCAGCACACTCGAGACGGTAGCGGGGCTTAACTACGAGCAGTACTTC

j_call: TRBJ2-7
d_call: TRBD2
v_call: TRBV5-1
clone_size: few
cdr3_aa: CASSVRLAENYEQYF
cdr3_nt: TGCGCCAGCAGCGTTAGACTAGCGGAGAACTACGAGCAGTACTTC

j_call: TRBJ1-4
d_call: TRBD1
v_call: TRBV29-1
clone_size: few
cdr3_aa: CSVDTGAGGEKLFF
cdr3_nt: TGCAGCGTTGACACAGGGGCCGGAGGAGAAAAACTGTTTTTT

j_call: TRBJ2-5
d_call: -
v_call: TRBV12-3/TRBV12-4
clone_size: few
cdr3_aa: CASSLSGVGTQYF
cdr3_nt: TGTGCCAGCAGTCTCTCTGGGGTCGGAACCCAGTACTTC

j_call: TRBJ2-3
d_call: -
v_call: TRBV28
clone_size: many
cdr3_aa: CASSLVGRTHSTDTQYF
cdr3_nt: TGTGCCAGCAGTTTGGTAGGCAGGACTCATAGCACAGATACGCAGTATTTT

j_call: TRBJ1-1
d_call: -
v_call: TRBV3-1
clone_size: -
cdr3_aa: CASSQPNTEAFF
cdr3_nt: TGTGCCAGCAGCCAACCGAACACTGAAGCTTTCTTT

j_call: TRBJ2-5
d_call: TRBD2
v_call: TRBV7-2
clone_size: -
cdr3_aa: CASSLSRGLAGETQYF
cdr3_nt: TGTGCCAGCAGCTTAAGCCGGGGACTAGCTGGAGAGACCCAGTACTTC

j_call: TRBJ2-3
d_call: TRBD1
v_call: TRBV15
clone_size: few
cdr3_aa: CATRNDPTGSDTQYF
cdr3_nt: TGTGCCACCAGGAACGATCCGACAGGGTCAGATACGCAGTATTTT

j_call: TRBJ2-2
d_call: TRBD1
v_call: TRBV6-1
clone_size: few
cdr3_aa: CASRGLTQGAVAGELFF
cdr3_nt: TGTGCCAGCAGAGGACTAACACAGGGGGCGGTCGCCGGGGAGCTGTTTTTT

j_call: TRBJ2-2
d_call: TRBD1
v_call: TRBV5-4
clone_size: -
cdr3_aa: CASSAGTGDPNTGELFF
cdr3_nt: TGTGCCAGCAGCGCCGGGACAGGGGACCCGAACACCGGGGAGCTGTTTTTT

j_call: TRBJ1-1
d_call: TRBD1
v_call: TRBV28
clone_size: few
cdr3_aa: CASRPSRQGNTEAFF
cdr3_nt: TGTGCCAGCAGACCGTCCCGACAGGGGAACACTGAAGCTTTCTTT

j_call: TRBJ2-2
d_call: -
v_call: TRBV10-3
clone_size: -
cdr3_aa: CAISVGDTGELFF
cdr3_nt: TGTGCCATCAGTGTTGGGGACACCGGGGAGCTGTTTTTT

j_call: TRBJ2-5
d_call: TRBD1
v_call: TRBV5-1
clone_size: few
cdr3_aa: CASSLADRAGETQYF
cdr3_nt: TGCGCCAGCAGCTTGGCCGACAGGGCGGGAGAGACCCAGTACTTC

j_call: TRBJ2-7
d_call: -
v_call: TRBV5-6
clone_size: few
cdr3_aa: CASSTRQVPYEQYF
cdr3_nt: TGTGCCAGCAGCACACGACAGGTCCCCTACGAGCAGTACTTC

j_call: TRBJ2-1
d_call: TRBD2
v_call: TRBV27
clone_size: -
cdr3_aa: CASSLEGLRYNEQFF
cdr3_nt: TGTGCCAGCAGTCTGGAGGGACTACGGTACAATGAGCAGTTCTTC

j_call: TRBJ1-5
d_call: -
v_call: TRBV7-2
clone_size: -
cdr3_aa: CASSSGSGRNQPQHF
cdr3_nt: TGTGCCAGCAGCAGCGGAAGCGGGCGAAATCAGCCCCAGCATTTT

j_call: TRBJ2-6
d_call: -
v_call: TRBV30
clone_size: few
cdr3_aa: CAWSFGSGANVLTF
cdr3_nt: TGTGCCTGGAGTTTCGGCTCTGGGGCCAACGTCCTGACTTTC

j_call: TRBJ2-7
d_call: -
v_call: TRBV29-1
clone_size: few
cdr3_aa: CSVAEGAYEQYF
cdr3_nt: TGCAGCGTTGCAGAGGGGGCCTACGAGCAGTACTTC

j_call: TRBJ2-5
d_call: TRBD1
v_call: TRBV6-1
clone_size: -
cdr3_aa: CAGGSKTGGLETQYF
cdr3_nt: TGTGCCGGGGGGTCAAAGACAGGGGGCTTGGAGACCCAGTACTTC

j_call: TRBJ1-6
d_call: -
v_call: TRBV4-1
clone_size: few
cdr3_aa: CASSQESGISPLHF
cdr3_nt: TGCGCCAGCAGCCAAGAGAGTGGGATTTCACCCCTCCACTTT

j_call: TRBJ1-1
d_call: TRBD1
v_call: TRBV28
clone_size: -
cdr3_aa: CASTTTGDTEAFF
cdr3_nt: TGTGCCAGCACAACCACAGGGGACACTGAAGCTTTCTTT

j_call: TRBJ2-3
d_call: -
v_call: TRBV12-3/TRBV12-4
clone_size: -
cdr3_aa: CASSSARGWADTQYF
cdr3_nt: TGTGCCAGCAGTTCCGCCCGGGGGTGGGCAGATACGCAGTATTTT

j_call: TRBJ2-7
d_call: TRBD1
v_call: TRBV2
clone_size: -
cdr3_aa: CASGTDESYEQYF
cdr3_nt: TGTGCCAGCGGGACAGACGAGTCCTACGAGCAGTACTTC